This TCR beta chain comes out of a study of cytomegalovirus exposure and HLA in healthy donors (dated by TCRdb to between 2016 and 2019). Some background on the complete study: A later analysis indicated that the 95 to 150 validation repertoires were generated on the platform also employed for the approximately 690 repertoires of the first cohort. To predict cytomegalovirus infection status, the study combined high-throughput TCR immunosequencing, statistical association of individual TCRs with disease status, and machine learning. The study aimed to test whether signatures of past pathogen exposure could be identified by cataloging public T cell receptors. A separate validation cohort of roughly 130 different subjects was used in addition to the 666-subject first cohort.

The protocol used for the library was the immunoSEQ multiplex PCR assay. Per the authors' processing: A statistical classification framework was built for diagnosing cytomegalovirus status from the catalog of TCR beta chain sequences. As stored in TCRdb, this immuneACCESS dataset retains in-frame rearrangements with V and J assigned. A fraction of the clones does not appear; measured against another copy, unresolved V genes explain less than half of the discrepancy, and the remainder lacks a known reason. The D gene and trimming were derived from the DNA, and the V and J assignments and clone size from that table. This sample has some 260,000 clones in its table, and about 92% of those were observed once. The ten largest clones take up approximately 3.1% of the sample. The donors were included in the validation cohort of roughly 120 subjects, a group kept apart from the roughly 670-subject first cohort.

The CDR3 goes from the cysteine to the phenylalanine over 12 residues. Only CDR3 DNA is held: 36 bases, read in frame from base 1. From the germline V gene, CDR1 is SGHDT and CDR2 is YYEEEE. V drops 0 bases and J drops 10 bases, leaving 8 bases in between. Study-level results and caveats: The classifier was reported to diagnose cytomegalovirus status with high specificity and sensitivity in both the original and validation cohorts. According to the authors, the approach could potentially be generalized to other disease states and immunological phenotypes. In the study, some 180 TCR beta chains were listed as associated with cytomegalovirus. In a later analysis, TCRs clustered in the first cohort were found to also tend to co-occur in the 120 or so validation repertoires, with 94% of cluster scores above 0. All 120 or so repertoires were used to score co-occurrence in the validation cohort in a later analysis, because that analysis had no HLA typing for the cohort. In vitro tests confirmed that three of the cytomegalovirus-associated TCR beta chains recognize cytomegalovirus antigens. Most TCR sequences were seen in very few donors, while some public TCRs were found in many individuals.

Worth noting for this clone: Its target antigen remains unknown. The record has no base qualities; no much larger clone is one base away.

Specimen: PBMCs. The TCR was taken from a woman in her thirties in good health and CMV-seronegative. The chain links TRBV5-6 with TRBJ2-1; too little of a D gene remains to name it. The CDR3: CASSLGPREQFF. The bases are TGTGCCAGCAGCTTGGGCCCGCGGGAGCAGTTCTTC.